The T cell receptor beta chain described here comes from a study of T cell changes during pregnancy in multiple sclerosis. This clone came up a few times. The table came from immunoSEQ multiplex PCR; TCRdb's copy has only in-frame clones and leaves some out. The sample contains 90,000 to 120,000 clones, more than 90% of which appear only once. The CDR3 covers 16 residues. Germline V gene lookup returns CDR1 SGHDT and CDR2 YYEEEE. J lost 1 base, V lost 3 bases, and 5 bases had no gene match. The clonotype originates from a female donor with multiple sclerosis, enrolled in a pregnancy study. Source: peripheral blood, taken in the second trimester of pregnancy. The V and J genes are TRBV5-6 and TRBJ2-2; TRBD1 aligns across 8 bases. For the CDR3, the DNA is TGTGCCAGCAGCTGGACCGGACAGGGGAACACCGGGGAGCTGTTTTTT. Its translation: CASSWTGQGNTGELFF.